Presented here are 17 T cell receptor beta chains from one specimen sequenced in a study of T-cell memory formation after mild COVID-19 (dated by TCRdb to about 2021). Libraries came from 5' RACE. The sequencer listed for this sample is Illumina NovaSeq 6000. The public reads were reprocessed in TCRdb via fastp at Q25 and MiXCR, keeping in-frame beta chains. Every entry covers one CDR3 protein and lists the most common genes and DNA from its rows. The sample table lists about 350,000 distinct CDR3 sequences, 12% to 15% of them with a count of one. The ten most abundant clones make up 22% of the sample. Material for sequencing was PBMCs or a T cell subset sorted from them (not recorded which). These receptors were obtained from a young man who had mild COVID-19 (a few samples of this study predate the infection). The sample titles of this study are shuffled in the database, so cell type and time point are left out; the donor was told from shared clones.

This clonotype was detected ten times or more. V usage is TRBV7-9 and J usage is TRBJ2-5; either TRBD1 or TRBD2 may fit D (5 bases each). This CDR3 has 14 residues. The germline CDR1 and CDR2 sequences are SEHNR and FQNEAQ (reference sequence). V was pared by 3 bases and J by 4 bases, with 12 bases between. CDR3 in DNA: TGTGCCAGCAGCTTCGGGACCGGCGGAGAGACCCAGTACTTC. This translates into CASSFGTGGETQYF.

CDR3 nucleotides: TGTGCCAGCAGCTTTAATGTCGCATTGGATACGCAGTATTTT. Residues: CASSFNVALDTQYF. V is TRBV7-2 and J is TRBJ2-3; the D is unclear. This CDR3 region has 14 residues. Germline CDR1 SGHTA, CDR2 FQGNSA. V shed 3 bases and J shed 6 bases, with 13 bases lying between them.

The genes are TRBV7-2 and TRBJ1-5, with D maybe TRBD1 (5 bases). Deletions cut 5 bases from V and 7 bases from J, with 12 bases between. The CDR3 is 13 residues long. Germline values: CDR1 SGHTA, CDR2 FQGNSA. CDR3 protein: CASSRDAGQPQHF. CDR3 DNA: TGTGCCAGCAGCAGGGACGCGGGACAGCCCCAGCATTTT.

This clonotype was counted between two and nine times. The V call is TRBV5-1, the J call TRBJ2-5; maybe TRBD2 (5 bases). CDR3 length: 14 amino acids. With 4 bases removed from V and 4 bases from J, the gap between germline ends came to 14 bases. Germline CDR1 reads SGHRS; CDR2 reads YFSETQ. CDR3 nucleotides: TGCGCCAGCAGCGGCACTAGTGAAGGAGAGACCCAGTACTTC. Translation gives CASSGTSEGETQYF.

The chain carries TRBV11-2 and TRBJ2-5; TRBD2 matches at 8 bases. The CDR3 has 15 residues. J lost 5 bases, V lost 3 bases, and 8 bases had no gene match. From germline, CDR1 is SGHAT and CDR2 FQNNGV. The CDR3 DNA follows: TGTGCCAGCAGCTTCACCCTTTCGGGAGGGGAGACCCAGTACTTC. It is translated as CASSFTLSGGETQYF.

The V call is TRBV5-1, the J call TRBJ2-3, with 7 bases identical to TRBD2. Germline V lookup: CDR1 SGHRS, CDR2 YFSETQ. J was trimmed by 4 bases and V by 1 base; bases with no gene match: 15. The CDR3 runs 18 residues. The CDR3 nucleotides read TGCGCCAGCAGCTTGTTGTCCGGGGGAGGGGCGCTGGCAGATACGCAGTATTTT. Its translation is CASSLLSGGGALADTQYF. Together with reference TRBV5-1 and TRBJ2-3, the CDR3 gives the full variable domain: KAGVTQTPRYLIKTRGQQVTLSCSPISGHRSVSWYQQTPGQGLQFLFEYFSETQRNKGNFPGRFSGRQFSNSRSEMNVSTLELGDSALYLCASSLLSGGGALADTQYFGPGTRLTVL.

This clonotype appeared a few times. The rearrangement joins TRBV20-1 to TRBJ2-5, with D perhaps TRBD2 (5 bases). V lost 3 bases to trimming and J lost 1 base, with 15 bases between them. The germline V gene encodes CDR1 DFQATT and CDR2 SNEGSKA (reference sequence). CDR3 length: 15 residues. The CDR3 sequence: CSASRAGDLQETQYF. CDR3 coding DNA: TGCAGTGCTAGTAGGGCGGGTGATCTCCAAGAGACCCAGTACTTC.

Many counts were recorded for this clonotype. This chain connects TRBV12-3 or TRBV12-4 to TRBJ2-2; a possible D gene is TRBD1 (5 bases). The CDR3 consists of 19 residues. V was trimmed by 7 bases and J by 4 bases, leaving 28 bases between them. The CDR3 protein is CASKIYRFQGVLFTGELFF. The CDR3 nucleotides read TGTGCCAGCAAAATTTACAGGTTTCAAGGGGTGCTATTCACCGGGGAGCTGTTTTTT.

This clonotype appeared a few times. The rearrangement joins TRBV7-3 to TRBJ2-3; D ambiguous. V lost 6 bases to trimming and J lost 5 bases, with 12 bases between them. Per germline, CDR1 SGHTA and CDR2 FQGTGA. The CDR3 extends over 13 amino acids. This CDR3 is CASRYDPRDTQYF. DNA of the CDR3: TGTGCCAGCAGATATGACCCGCGAGATACGCAGTATTTT.

In its sample, this clonotype was seen many times. The chain uses TRBV7-2 and TRBJ2-1, with 9 bases that match TRBD1. V lost 5 bases to trimming and J lost 0 bases; unmatched junction nucleotides: 8. The CDR3 length is 17 residues. Germline loops: CDR1 SGHTA, CDR2 FQGNSA. Here the CDR3 reads CASSATGGAGSYNEQFF. The CDR3 nucleotides are TGTGCCAGCAGCGCGACAGGGGGGGCCGGCTCCTACAATGAGCAGTTCTTC.

J is TRBJ1-5 and V is TRBV6-6; possible D gene TRBD1, 6 bases. V lost 5 bases and J 5 bases, leaving 16 bases between the germline ends. Germline CDR1 MNHNY, CDR2 SVGAGI (reference sequence). CDR3 length equals 15 residues. The CDR3 sequence is CASSTLGGAHQPQHF. CDR3 in DNA: TGTGCCAGCAGTACCCTAGGGGGGGCCCATCAGCCCCAGCATTTT.

Only a few counts were recorded for this clonotype. The chain recombines TRBV18 with TRBJ1-3; unclear D gene. The CDR3 loop spans 17 amino acids. The ends were cut back, 6 bases at V and 3 bases at J, with 21 bases in the middle. The germline V gene has CDR1 KGHSH and CDR2 LQKENI. CDR3 sequence: CASSAGSGTGYGNTIYF. The CDR3 DNA is TGTGCCAGCTCGGCGGGGTCAGGAACGGGCTATGGAAACACCATATATTTT.

The chain carries TRBV9 and TRBJ2-3; TRBD1 might be the D (6 bases). Trimming removed 0 bases from V and 4 bases from J, with 9 bases in between. CDR1 and CDR2 from the germline V gene are SGDLS and YYNGEE. This CDR3 comprises 14 residues. The CDR3 loop is CASSVEGEPDTQYF. The CDR3 nucleotides read TGTGCCAGCAGCGTAGAGGGGGAACCAGATACGCAGTATTTT. Full variable domain (missing parts from reference TRBV9 and TRBJ2-3): DSGVTQTPKHLITATGQRVTLRCSPRSGDLSVYWYQQSLDQGLQFLIQYYNGEERAKGNILERFSAQQFPDLHSELNLSSLELGDSALYFCASSVEGEPDTQYFGPGTRLTVL.

The chain has TRBV19 and TRBJ2-7; D ambiguous. The CDR3 has 15 residues. Germline-derived CDR1 and CDR2 are LNHDA and SQIVND (reference sequence). The ends were cut back, 1 base at V and 1 base at J, with 11 bases in the middle. The CDR3 protein is CASSIGGGRSYEQYF. Here the CDR3 DNA reads TGTGCCAGTAGTATAGGAGGCGGCAGATCCTACGAGCAGTACTTC. The full variable domain, its missing parts supplied by reference TRBV19 and TRBJ2-7, is DGGITQSPKYLFRKEGQNVTLSCEQNLNHDAMYWYRQDPGQGLRLIYYSQIVNDFQKGDIAEGYSVSREKKESFPLTVTSAQKNPTAFYLCASSIGGGRSYEQYFGPGTRLTVT.

This clonotype was detected many times. This chain joins TRBV7-2 and TRBJ1-2, with 7 bases that match TRBD1. V lost 5 bases, J lost 4 bases, and 10 bases stayed unmatched. Germline V gene data show CDR1 as SGHTA and CDR2 as FQGNSA. The CDR3 consists of 15 residues. As DNA, the CDR3 is TGTGCCAGCAGCCCCGGGACAGCGGGTGGCTATGGCTACACCTTC. It codes for CASSPGTAGGYGYTF.

This clonotype has a handful of counts. The chain links TRBV5-1 to TRBJ2-3; 9 nucleotides match TRBD2. Germline lookup yields CDR1 SGHRS and CDR2 YFSETQ. Trimming at V came to 0 bases and at J to 15 bases, leaving 11 bases not matched to a gene. The CDR3 runs 14 residues. The CDR3: CASSLVAGEEIGYF. The CDR3 nucleotides are TGCGCCAGCAGCTTGGTAGCGGGGGAAGAGATTGGTTATTTT.

This clonotype was counted a few times. The chain carries TRBV6-2 or TRBV6-3 and TRBJ2-1; D may be TRBD1 or TRBD2 (5 bases each). Germline CDR1 reads MNHEY; CDR2 reads SVGEGT. The V end lost 6 bases, the J end lost 5 bases, and 20 bases lay between the germline ends. There are 16 residues in the CDR3. The CDR3 DNA follows: TGTGCCAGCAGCTCCGAATACCGGGGACCCAACAATGAGCAGTTCTTC. Its translation is CASSSEYRGPNNEQFF.